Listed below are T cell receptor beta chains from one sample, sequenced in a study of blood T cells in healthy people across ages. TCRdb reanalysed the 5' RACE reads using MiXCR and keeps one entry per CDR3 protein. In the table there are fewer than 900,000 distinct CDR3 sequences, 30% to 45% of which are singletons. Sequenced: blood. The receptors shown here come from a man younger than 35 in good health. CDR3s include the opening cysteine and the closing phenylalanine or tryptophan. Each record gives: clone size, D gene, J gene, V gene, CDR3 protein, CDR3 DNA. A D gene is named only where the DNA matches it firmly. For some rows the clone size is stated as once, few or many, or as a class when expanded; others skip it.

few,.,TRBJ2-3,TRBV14,CASSQDFPGDTQYF,TGTGCCAGCAGCCAAGATTTTCCGGGGGATACGCAGTATTTT
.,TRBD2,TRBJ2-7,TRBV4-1,CASSQESAGGSYEQYF,TGCGCCAGCAGCCAAGAATCGGCGGGGGGCTCCTACGAGCAGTACTTC
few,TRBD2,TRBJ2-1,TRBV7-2,CASSRLAGGLYEQFF,TGTGCCAGCAGCCGACTAGCGGGGGGGCTCTATGAGCAGTTCTTC
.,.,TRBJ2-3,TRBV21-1,CASSKRERLGTDTQYF,TGTGCCAGCAGCAAAAGGGAGCGGCTCGGGACAGATACGCAGTATTTT
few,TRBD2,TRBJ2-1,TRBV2,CASRPSGGVNHEQFF,TGTGCCAGCAGACCTAGCGGGGGGGTAAATCATGAGCAGTTCTTC
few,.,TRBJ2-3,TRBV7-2,CASSLAPYPDTQYF,TGTGCCAGCAGCTTAGCCCCCTATCCGGATACGCAGTATTTT
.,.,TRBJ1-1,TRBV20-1,CSARRGSENTEAFF,TGCAGTGCTAGACGCGGTTCCGAGAACACTGAAGCTTTCTTT
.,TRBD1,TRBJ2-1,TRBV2,CASKEPRDSSYNEQFF,TGTGCCAGCAAAGAGCCACGGGACAGCTCCTACAATGAGCAGTTCTTC
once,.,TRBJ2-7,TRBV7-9,CASSLTLGSSGEQYF,TGTGCCAGCAGCTTAACGCTGGGGAGTTCGGGCGAGCAGTACTTC
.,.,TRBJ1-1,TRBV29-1,CSVVMGANTEAFF,TGCAGCGTTGTGATGGGAGCGAACACTGAAGCTTTCTTT
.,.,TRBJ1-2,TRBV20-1,CSVRTENYGYTF,TGCAGTGTTCGGACAGAGAACTATGGCTACACCTTC
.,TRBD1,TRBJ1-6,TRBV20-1,CSGRGGGEPLHF,TGCAGTGGGAGGGGAGGGGGCGAACCCCTCCACTTT
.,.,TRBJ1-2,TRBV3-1,CASSQGTGKGYGYTF,TGTGCCAGCAGCCAAGGAACCGGGAAAGGCTATGGCTACACCTTC
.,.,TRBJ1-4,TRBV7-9,CASSSQGGNEKLFF,TGTGCCAGCAGCAGCCAGGGTGGTAATGAAAAACTGTTTTTT
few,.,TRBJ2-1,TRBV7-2,CASSLATAYIDNEQFF,TGTGCCAGCAGCTTAGCCACAGCATATATCGACAATGAGCAGTTCTTC
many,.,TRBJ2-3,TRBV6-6,CASSDNREDTQYF,TGTGCCAGCAGTGACAACAGGGAGGATACGCAGTATTTT
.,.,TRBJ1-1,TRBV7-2,CASSSHPEAFF,TGTGCCAGCAGCTCGCACCCTGAAGCTTTCTTT
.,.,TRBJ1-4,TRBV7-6,CASTRGFPNEKLFF,TGTGCCAGCACCCGGGGGTTCCCTAATGAAAAACTGTTTTTT
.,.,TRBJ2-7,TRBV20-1,CSASGGLTSYEQYF,TGCAGTGCTAGCGGGGGGCTGACTTCTTACGAGCAGTACTTC
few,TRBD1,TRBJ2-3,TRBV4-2,CASSTPTGGESDTQYF,TGTGCCAGCAGCACACCGACAGGGGGTGAATCGGATACGCAGTATTTT
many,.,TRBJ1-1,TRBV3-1,CASSQVAGNTEAFF,TGTGCCAGCAGCCAGGTAGCCGGGAACACTGAAGCTTTCTTT
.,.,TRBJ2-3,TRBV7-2,CASSVARDADTQYF,TGTGCCAGCAGCGTAGCCAGGGACGCAGATACGCAGTATTTT
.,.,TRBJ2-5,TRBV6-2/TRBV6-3,CASSYFGQYQETQYF,TGTGCCAGCAGTTATTTTGGACAGTACCAAGAGACCCAGTACTTC
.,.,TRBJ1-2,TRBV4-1,CASSQDTGTRGYTF,TGCGCCAGCAGCCAAGACACGGGGACGCGTGGCTACACCTTC
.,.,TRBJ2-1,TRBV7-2,CASSLARAGNEQFF,TGTGCCAGCAGCCTTGCCCGGGCAGGCAATGAGCAGTTCTTC
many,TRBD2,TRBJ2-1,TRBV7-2,CASSLGLAGGAYEQFF,TGTGCCAGCAGCTTAGGTCTAGCGGGGGGAGCATATGAGCAGTTCTTC
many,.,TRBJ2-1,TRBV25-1,CASSEFGRGGGNEQFF,TGTGCCAGCAGTGAATTCGGCAGGGGAGGGGGGAATGAGCAGTTCTTC
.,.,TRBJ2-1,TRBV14,CASSLTLTRRNNEQFF,TGTGCCAGCAGCCTTACTTTAACGAGACGCAACAATGAGCAGTTCTTC
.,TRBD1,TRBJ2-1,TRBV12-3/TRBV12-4,CASSVYRDREQFF,TGTGCCAGCAGTGTGTACCGGGACAGGGAGCAGTTCTTC
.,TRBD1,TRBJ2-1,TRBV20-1,CSARSQRDRGLNSYEQFF,TGCAGTGCTAGATCACAACGGGACAGGGGGCTGAACTCCTACGAGCAGTTCTTC
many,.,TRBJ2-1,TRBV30,CAWSPGPHNEQFF,TGTGCCTGGAGTCCCGGCCCCCACAATGAGCAGTTCTTC
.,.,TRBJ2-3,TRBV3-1,CASSQDRSQADTQYF,TGTGCCAGCAGCCAAGATCGCTCCCAGGCTGATACGCAGTATTTT
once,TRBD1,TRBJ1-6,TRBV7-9,CASSFGTGGRYNDSPLHF,TGTGCCAGCAGCTTTGGGACAGGGGGCCGATATAATGATTCACCCCTCCACTTT
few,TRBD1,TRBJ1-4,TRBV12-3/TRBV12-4,CASSPGGQGVDEKLFF,TGTGCCAGCAGCCCGGGGGGACAGGGCGTCGATGAAAAACTGTTTTTT
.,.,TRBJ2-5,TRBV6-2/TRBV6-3,CASSYSGLETQYF,TGTGCCAGCAGTTACTCAGGGTTGGAGACCCAGTACTTC
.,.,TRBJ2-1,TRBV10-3,CAISESKGYNEQFF,TGTGCCATCAGTGAGTCGAAGGGGTACAATGAGCAGTTCTTC
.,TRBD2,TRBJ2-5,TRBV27,CASSLTRSGRSRQQYF,TGTGCCAGCAGTCTCACCCGATCCGGGAGGTCTAGGCAGCAGTACTTC
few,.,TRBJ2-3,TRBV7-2,CASSLNQYTDTQYF,TGTGCCAGCAGCTTAAATCAGTACACAGATACGCAGTATTTT
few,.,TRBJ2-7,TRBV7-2,CASSPGQLEQYF,TGTGCCAGCAGCCCCGGACAATTAGAGCAGTACTTC
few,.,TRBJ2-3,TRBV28,CASSLALGEINTDTQYF,TGTGCCAGCAGTTTGGCACTGGGGGAGATAAACACAGATACGCAGTATTTT
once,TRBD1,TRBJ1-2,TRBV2,CASRTPGGGYTF,TGTGCCAGCAGGACCCCAGGGGGAGGCTACACCTTC
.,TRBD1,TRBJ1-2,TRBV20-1,CSARDEVKTGYLSLDGYTF,TGCAGTGCTAGAGATGAGGTTAAGACAGGGTACCTCAGTTTGGATGGCTACACCTTC
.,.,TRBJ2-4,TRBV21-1,CASSKWGQGANSTYEQYF,.
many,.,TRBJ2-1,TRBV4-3,CASSQDISESSYNEQFF,TGCGCCAGCAGCCAAGATATTTCAGAGAGCTCCTACAATGAGCAGTTCTTC
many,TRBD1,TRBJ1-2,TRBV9,CASSAGTGDAYGYTF,TGTGCCAGCAGCGCTGGGACAGGGGATGCATATGGCTACACCTTC
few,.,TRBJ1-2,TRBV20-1,CSAREQSDYGYTF,TGCAGTGCTAGAGAACAGTCTGACTATGGCTACACCTTC
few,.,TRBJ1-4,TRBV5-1,CASSLGERINEKLFF,TGCGCCAGCAGCTTGGGGGAACGGATTAATGAAAAACTGTTTTTT
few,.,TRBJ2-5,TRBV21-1,CANQQRGGLSETQYF,TGTGCCAACCAGCAGCGGGGGGGCCTTTCGGAGACCCAGTACTTC
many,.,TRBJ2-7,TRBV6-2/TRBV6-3,CASSSATYEQYF,TGTGCCAGCAGTTCGGCAACCTACGAGCAGTACTTC
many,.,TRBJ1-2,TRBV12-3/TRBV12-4,CASSLGPPDYGYTF,TGTGCCAGCAGTTTGGGACCGCCGGACTATGGCTACACCTTC
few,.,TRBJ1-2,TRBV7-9,CASSLDTGHLSRGYTF,TGTGCCAGCAGCTTAGATACTGGCCACCTTAGTCGAGGCTACACCTTC
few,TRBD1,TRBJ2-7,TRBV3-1,CASSQRPTGGSSYNEQYF,TGTGCCAGCAGCCAGCGCCCGACAGGGGGGAGCTCCTACAATGAGCAGTACTTC
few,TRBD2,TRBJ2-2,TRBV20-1,CSAGGLGPNTGELFF,TGCAGTGCCGGAGGACTAGGGCCGAACACCGGGGAGCTGTTTTTT
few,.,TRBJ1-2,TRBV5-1,CASSGDGTNYGYTF,TGCGCCAGCAGCGGAGACGGTACTAACTATGGCTACACCTTC
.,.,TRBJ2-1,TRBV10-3,CAFSERVSSNEQFF,TGTGCCTTCAGTGAGAGGGTCTCCTCCAATGAGCAGTTCTTC